These 8 T cell receptor beta chains share one sample of origin, sequenced in a study of blood T cell repertoires in COVID-19. Libraries were prepared by immunoSEQ multiplex PCR; TCRdb keeps only in-frame clonotypes and omits some of them. The table has some 220,000 clones, roughly nine tenths seen once. Specimen: PBMCs or T cells enriched from blood (not recorded which). The receptors here all came from a woman under 30 in a cohort exposed to, infected with or recovered from COVID-19 (not recorded which).

This chain links TRBV4-1 with TRBJ1-5, with D unresolved. The ends were cut back, 4 bases at V and 5 bases at J, with 15 bases in the middle. This CDR3 contains 15 residues. CDR1 MGHRA and CDR2 YSYEKL come from the germline V gene. In DNA form, the CDR3 reads TGCGCCAGCAGCCCCCAGAGAGGCCCTCATCAGCCCCAGCATTTT. Translation gives CASSPQRGPHQPQHF.

The chain is built from TRBV27 and TRBJ2-7; maybe TRBD2 (6 bases). Per the germline V gene, CDR1 is MNHEY and CDR2 is SMNVEV (reference sequence). The CDR3 length is 14 residues. The germline V and J ends were trimmed by 5 bases and 4 bases, with 15 bases remaining between them. The CDR3 nucleotides read TGTGCCAGCAGTCCCACCGGGACTCTTTACGAGCAGTACTTC. It encodes CASSPTGTLYEQYF.

This chain links TRBV10-1 with TRBJ1-2; TRBD1 matches 7 bases. Trimming cost V 6 bases and J 8 bases; bases outside gene matches: 9. The CDR3 runs 13 residues. CDR1 and CDR2 from the germline V gene are WNHNN and SYGVQD (reference sequence). The CDR3 DNA sequence: TGCGCCAGCAGCCTCGAGAGGGGGCAAGGCTACACCTTC. This translates into CASSLERGQGYTF.

The rearrangement uses TRBV7-2 and TRBJ2-7; no firm D call. The CDR3 extends over 13 amino acids. Germline loops: CDR1 SGHTA, CDR2 FQGNSA. Trimming took 2 bases from V and 2 from J, leaving 7 bases between them. The CDR3 region is CASSLKHAYEQYF. In DNA, the CDR3 is TGTGCCAGCAGCTTAAAGCACGCCTACGAGCAGTACTTC. Filled out from reference TRBV7-2 and TRBJ2-7, the complete variable domain reads GAGVSQSPSNKVTEKGKDVELRCDPISGHTALYWYRQSLGQGLEFLIYFQGNSAPDKSGLPSDRFSAERTGGSVSTLTIQRTQQEDSAVYLCASSLKHAYEQYFGPGTRLTVT.

This rearrangement joins TRBV5-1 to TRBJ2-1, with a weak D call TRBD2 (5 bases). V dropped 4 bases and J dropped 5 bases, with 16 bases sitting between them. The CDR3 runs 15 residues. Germline V gives CDR1 SGHRS, CDR2 YFSETQ. This CDR3 reads CASSVRAVANNEQFF. CDR3 nucleotides: TGCGCCAGCAGCGTGAGGGCTGTAGCCAACAATGAGCAGTTCTTC. Complete variable domain (other parts from reference TRBV5-1 and TRBJ2-1): KAGVTQTPRYLIKTRGQQVTLSCSPISGHRSVSWYQQTPGQGLQFLFEYFSETQRNKGNFPGRFSGRQFSNSRSEMNVSTLELGDSALYLCASSVRAVANNEQFFGPGTRLTVL.

In this sample, this clone turned up once. V and J are TRBV15 and TRBJ2-2; no definite D call. V dropped 3 bases and J dropped 6 bases, with 5 bases sitting between them. The CDR3 loop spans 12 amino acids. Germline CDR1 and CDR2: LNHNV and YYDKDF (reference sequence). CDR3 sequence (DNA): TGTGCCACCAGCAGCAATGCCGGGGAGCTGTTTTTT. This sequence encodes CATSSNAGELFF.

About this clone itself: Other nucleotide sequences from this sample produce the same CDR3. This rearrangement joins TRBV18 to TRBJ1-1; perhaps TRBD1 as D (5 bases). Trimming cost V 3 bases and J 7 bases, with 9 bases left between them. CDR1 is KGHSH and CDR2 is LQKENI in the germline V gene. The CDR3 is 12 amino acids. The CDR3 region has the DNA TGTGCCAGCTCACCGGTGGGGGGTGAAGCTTTCTTT. Translated, it gives CASSPVGGEAFF.

The rearrangement uses TRBV2 and TRBJ2-1; 13 bases align to TRBD2. CDR3 length: 15 residues. The germline CDR1 and CDR2 sequences are SNHLY and FYNNEI. Unmatched junction bases numbered 8, after V lost 6 bases and J lost 9 bases. The CDR3 reads CASSPGLAGVGEQFF. For the CDR3, the DNA is TGTGCCAGCAGCCCCGGACTAGCGGGAGTCGGTGAGCAGTTCTTC.